Here is one T cell receptor (beta chain) with its context. The length of the CDR3 is 14 residues. V shed 4 bases and J shed 5 bases, with 14 bases lying between them. Germline CDR1 reads SGHTA; CDR2 reads FQGNSA. The source of the sample is a study of blood T cell repertoires in COVID-19. Whole-study context: The samples span acute and convalescent COVID-19 from the United States, Italy and Spain. Nucleic acid was either cDNA or gDNA, and it came from T cells, B-cell-depleted T cells, or PBMCs.

Clones were read by immunoSEQ multiplex PCR, and TCRdb kept only the in-frame ones, dropping some. This table has about 360,000 clones, around 86% appearing once. The sequence was obtained from a human donor in a cohort sampled during active COVID-19. This chain connects TRBV7-2 to TRBJ1-2; D is perhaps TRBD1 (6 bases). The sequencing sample was made of peripheral blood. In DNA, the CDR3 is TGTGCCAGCAGCTCCCACCACACAGGGTATGGCTACACCTTC. Amino acids: CASSSHHTGYGYTF.